This entry features one T cell receptor (beta chain) sequence. This record comes from a study of blood T cell repertoires in COVID-19. Authors' methods: Estimation of nucleated cell counts relied on the amplification of reference gene primers. The assay was immunoSEQ multiplex PCR, and TCRdb's table has in-frame clones only and misses some. V and J calls and clone size come straight from that table; D and trimming were deduced from the DNA. The table has over 200,000 clones, 84% seen once. The sequence was collected from a woman at least 80 years old with COVID-19, enrolled during active disease. Sequenced material: peripheral blood.

The CDR3 sequence: CANRTGVRETQYF. The CDR3 nucleotides read TGTGCCAACCGGACAGGGGTGAGGGAGACCCAGTACTTC. The V and J genes are TRBV28 and TRBJ2-5, with 9 bases identical to TRBD1. The V gene's germline CDR1 is MDHEN and CDR2 SYDVKM. V trimming: 10 bases; J trimming: 5 bases; junction bases outside the gene matches: 8. CDR3 size: 13 residues. The full variable domain, with the rest looked up from reference TRBV28 and TRBJ2-5, is DVKVTQSSRYLVKRTGEKVFLECVQDMDHENMFWYRQDPGLGLRLIYFSYDVKMKEKGDIPEGYSVSREKKERFSLILESASTNQTSMYLCANRTGVRETQYFGPGTRLLVL.